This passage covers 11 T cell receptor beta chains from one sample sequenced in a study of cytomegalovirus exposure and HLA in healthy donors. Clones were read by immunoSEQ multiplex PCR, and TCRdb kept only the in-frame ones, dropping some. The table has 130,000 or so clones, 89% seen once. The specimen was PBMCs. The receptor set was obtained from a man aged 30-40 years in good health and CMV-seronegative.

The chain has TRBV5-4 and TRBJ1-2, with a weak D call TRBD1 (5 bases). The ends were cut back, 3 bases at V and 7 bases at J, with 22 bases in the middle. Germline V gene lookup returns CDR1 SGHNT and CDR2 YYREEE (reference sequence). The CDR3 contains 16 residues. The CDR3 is CASSSAMGQLLTGYTF. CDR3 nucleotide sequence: TGTGCCAGCAGCTCTGCTATGGGGCAGCTACTTACTGGCTACACCTTC.

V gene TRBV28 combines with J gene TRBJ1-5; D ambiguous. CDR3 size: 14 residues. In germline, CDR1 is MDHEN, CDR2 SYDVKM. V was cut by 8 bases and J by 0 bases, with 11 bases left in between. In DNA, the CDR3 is TGTGCCAGCCTGAGGGCCTATAGCAATCAGCCCCAGCATTTT. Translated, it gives CASLRAYSNQPQHF.

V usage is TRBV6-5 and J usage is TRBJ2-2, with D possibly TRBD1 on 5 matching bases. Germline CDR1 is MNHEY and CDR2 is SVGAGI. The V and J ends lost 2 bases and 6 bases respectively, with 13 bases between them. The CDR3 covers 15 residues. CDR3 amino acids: CASSYGQGSAGELFF. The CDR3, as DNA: TGTGCCAGCAGTTACGGCCAGGGAAGTGCCGGGGAGCTGTTTTTT.

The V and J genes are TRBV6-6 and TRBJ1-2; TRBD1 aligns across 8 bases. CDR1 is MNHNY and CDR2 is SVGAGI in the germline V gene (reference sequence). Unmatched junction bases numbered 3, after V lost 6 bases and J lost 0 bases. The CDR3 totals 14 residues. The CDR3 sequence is CASRTGATNYGYTF. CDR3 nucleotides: TGTGCCAGCAGGACAGGGGCCACTAACTATGGCTACACCTTC.

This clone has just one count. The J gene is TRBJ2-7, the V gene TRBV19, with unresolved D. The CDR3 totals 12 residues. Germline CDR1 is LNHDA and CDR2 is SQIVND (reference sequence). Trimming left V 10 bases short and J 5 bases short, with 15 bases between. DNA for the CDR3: TGTGCCATAAGGCTCTCCCGGGACGAGCAGTACTTC. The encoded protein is CAIRLSRDEQYF.

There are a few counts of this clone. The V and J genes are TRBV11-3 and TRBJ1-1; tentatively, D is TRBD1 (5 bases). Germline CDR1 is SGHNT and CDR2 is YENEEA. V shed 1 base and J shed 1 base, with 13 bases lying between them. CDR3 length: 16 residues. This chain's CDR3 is CASSLARVRKNTEAFF. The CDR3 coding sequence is TGTGCCAGCAGCTTAGCCAGGGTGAGGAAGAACACTGAAGCTTTCTTT.

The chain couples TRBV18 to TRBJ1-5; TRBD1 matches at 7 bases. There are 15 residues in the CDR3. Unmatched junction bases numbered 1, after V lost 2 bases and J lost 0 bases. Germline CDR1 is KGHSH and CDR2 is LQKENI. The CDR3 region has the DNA TGTGCCAGCTCACCAGGGACAGTTAGCAATCAGCCCCAGCATTTT. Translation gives CASSPGTVSNQPQHF.

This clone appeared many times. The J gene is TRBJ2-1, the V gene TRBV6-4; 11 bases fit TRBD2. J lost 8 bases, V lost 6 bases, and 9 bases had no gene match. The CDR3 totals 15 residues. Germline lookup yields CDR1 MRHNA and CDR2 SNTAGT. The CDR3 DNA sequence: TGTGCCAGCAGCAGTAGCGGGGGGGCCGCGGATGAGCAGTTCTTC. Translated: CASSSSGGAADEQFF.

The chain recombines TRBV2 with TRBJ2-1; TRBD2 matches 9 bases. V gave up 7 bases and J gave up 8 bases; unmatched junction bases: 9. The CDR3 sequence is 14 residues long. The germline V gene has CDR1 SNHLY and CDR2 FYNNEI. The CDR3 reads CASNPGTSPDEQFF. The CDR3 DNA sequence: TGTGCCAGCAATCCCGGGACTAGCCCAGATGAGCAGTTCTTC.

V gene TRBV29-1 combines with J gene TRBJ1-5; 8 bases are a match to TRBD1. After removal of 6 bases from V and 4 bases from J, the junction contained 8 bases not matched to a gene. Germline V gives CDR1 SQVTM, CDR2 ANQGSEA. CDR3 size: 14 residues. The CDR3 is CSVNDRGGNQPQHF. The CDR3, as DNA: TGCAGCGTCAATGACAGGGGAGGTAATCAGCCCCAGCATTTT.

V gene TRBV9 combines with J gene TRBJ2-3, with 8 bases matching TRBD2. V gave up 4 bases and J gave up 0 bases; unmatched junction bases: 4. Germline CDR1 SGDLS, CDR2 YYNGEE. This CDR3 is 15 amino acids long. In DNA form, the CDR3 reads TGTGCCAGCAGCTTTAGCGGGGTCAGCACAGATACGCAGTATTTT. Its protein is CASSFSGVSTDTQYF.